Listed below are T cell receptor beta chains from one sample, sequenced in a study of shared clonotypes between healthy human individuals. Sequencing used immunoSEQ multiplex PCR; TCRdb keeps in-frame clones, though not all of them. This sample has some 2 million clones; about 95% occur once, and the top ten carry roughly 1.1%. Sequencing was done on a sample of naive CD8+ T cells sorted from blood. These receptor sequences come from a man younger than 30 in good health. CDR3s include the opening cysteine and the closing phenylalanine or tryptophan. The order of the fields is D gene, V gene, clone size, J gene, CDR3 protein, CDR3 DNA. D genes are given only for firm matches. Not every row has a clone size; where given, it reads once, few, many or a size class.

NA,TRBV29-1,NA,TRBJ1-1,CSVDPRAGEAFF,TGCAGCGTTGACCCCCGAGCAGGTGAAGCTTTCTTT
NA,TRBV15,once,TRBJ2-7,CATSYHRGGEQYF,TGTGCCACCAGCTATCACAGGGGAGGCGAGCAGTACTTC
TRBD2,TRBV5-1,NA,TRBJ2-7,CASSLEASGGTTYEQYF,TGCGCCAGCAGCTTGGAGGCTAGCGGGGGGACAACCTACGAGCAGTACTTC
NA,TRBV11-2,NA,TRBJ2-2,CASTQGTTGELFF,TGTGCCAGCACCCAGGGGACCACCGGGGAGCTGTTTTTT
NA,TRBV13,once,TRBJ2-2,CASSSIPGGTLGTGELFF,TGTGCCAGCAGCTCTATACCGGGCGGGACCCTAGGGACCGGGGAGCTGTTTTTT
NA,TRBV2,NA,TRBJ1-4,CASSSGPFLFF,TGTGCCAGCAGTTCAGGCCCGTTCCTGTTTTTT
NA,TRBV28,NA,TRBJ1-3,CASSFWGTGNTIYF,TGTGCCAGCAGTTTTTGGGGGACTGGAAACACCATATATTTT
NA,TRBV7-8,NA,TRBJ2-7,CASSLTPLGTYEQYF,TGTGCCAGCAGCTTAACCCCCTTGGGGACCTACGAGCAGTACTTC
TRBD1,TRBV7-9,NA,TRBJ1-4,CASSSTGTGLVGTNEKLFF,TGTGCCAGCAGCTCAACCGGGACAGGGTTGGTCGGGACTAATGAAAAACTGTTTTTT
NA,TRBV5-6,NA,TRBJ2-7,CASSSFAGTIYEQYF,TGTGCCAGCAGTTCTTTCGCCGGGACCATCTACGAGCAGTACTTC
NA,TRBV13,NA,TRBJ2-5,CASSLEGGETQYF,TGTGCCAGCAGCTTAGAGGGGGGGGAGACCCAGTACTTC
NA,TRBV30,NA,TRBJ1-4,CAWTGGEKLFF,TGTGCCTGGACAGGCGGCGAAAAACTGTTTTTT
NA,TRBV13,once,TRBJ1-2,CASSLDRAYGYTF,TGTGCCAGCAGCTTAGACAGGGCCTATGGCTACACCTTC
TRBD2,TRBV7-2,NA,TRBJ2-7,CASSLVAGGPYEQYF,TGTGCCAGCAGCTTAGTAGCGGGTGGGCCCTACGAGCAGTACTTC
TRBD2,TRBV28,NA,TRBJ2-5,CASSSGGQSETQYF,TGTGCCAGTTCCAGCGGGGGGCAGTCGGAGACCCAGTACTTC
TRBD1,TRBV4-2,NA,TRBJ2-7,CASSQGISPNRGVKDSYEQYF,TGTGCCAGCAGCCAAGGCATATCCCCTAACAGGGGGGTAAAAGATTCCTACGAGCAGTACTTC
NA,TRBV28,NA,TRBJ1-5,CASSLRRENQPQHF,TGTGCCAGCAGTTTGCGCAGGGAGAATCAGCCCCAGCATTTT
NA,TRBV9,NA,TRBJ2-2,CASSVVSTGELFF,TGTGCCAGCAGCGTAGTGTCGACCGGGGAGCTGTTTTTT
NA,TRBV13,NA,TRBJ1-1,CASSLGRSGLTEAFF,TGTGCCAGCAGCTTAGGCCGGTCGGGGCTCACTGAAGCTTTCTTT
NA,TRBV11-2,NA,TRBJ2-5,CASSLIDTGLGTQYF,TGTGCCAGCAGCTTAATAGATACAGGGTTGGGGACCCAGTACTTC
NA,TRBV2,NA,TRBJ1-5,CASSDLPQGASVTQHF,TGTGCCAGCAGTGATCTCCCCCAGGGCGCGTCGGTGACCCAGCATTTT
NA,TRBV19,NA,TRBJ2-7,CASSIGEGYEQYF,TGTGCCAGTAGTATAGGCGAGGGGTACGAGCAGTACTTC
TRBD1,TRBV9,NA,TRBJ1-2,CASSVVGTGAYGYTF,TGTGCCAGCAGCGTAGTTGGGACAGGGGCCTATGGCTACACCTTC
NA,TRBV6-1,once,TRBJ2-3,CASSEKPRGASTDTQYF,TGTGCCAGCAGTGAAAAACCTCGGGGAGCCAGCACAGATACGCAGTATTTT
NA,TRBV9,NA,TRBJ2-3,CASSGSADTQYF,TGTGCCAGCAGCGGTAGCGCGGATACGCAGTATTTT
NA,TRBV11-2,once,TRBJ2-5,CASSLVSNQETQYF,TGTGCCAGCAGCTTGGTCAGCAACCAAGAGACCCAGTACTTC
NA,TRBV4-3,once,TRBJ2-7,CASSCILPGEQYF,TGCGCCAGCAGCTGTATACTACCGGGCGAGCAGTACTTC
NA,TRBV27,NA,TRBJ1-2,CASSLVGGEEGYTF,TGTGCCAGCAGTTTAGTGGGAGGGGAGGAAGGCTACACCTTC
NA,TRBV9,NA,TRBJ2-5,CASSVGATETQYF,TGTGCCAGCAGCGTCGGAGCTACAGAGACCCAGTACTTC
NA,TRBV14,NA,TRBJ2-7,CASSPPGTPNYEQYF,TGTGCCAGCAGCCCCCCGGGTACACCCAACTACGAGCAGTACTTC
TRBD2,TRBV7-8,NA,TRBJ2-3,CASSLVAGDTQYF,TGTGCCAGCAGCTTAGTAGCGGGAGATACGCAGTATTTT
NA,TRBV10-3,NA,TRBJ1-4,CATESGTGDEKLFF,TGTGCCACCGAGTCCGGGACTGGGGATGAAAAACTGTTTTTT
NA,TRBV5-1,NA,TRBJ1-2,CASSVSEDGYTF,TGCGCCAGCAGCGTCTCTGAGGATGGCTACACCTTC
TRBD1,TRBV5-1,NA,TRBJ1-6,CASSFTGGLYEHYNSPLHF,TGCGCCAGCAGCTTTACAGGGGGCCTCTATGAGCACTATAATTCACCCCTCCACTTT
NA,TRBV10-3,once,TRBJ2-7,CAISESLGGGDEQYF,TGTGCCATCAGTGAGTCTTTGGGAGGCGGCGACGAGCAGTACTTC
TRBD2,TRBV5-1,once,TRBJ2-5,CASTLAGSQETQYF,TGCGCCAGCACTCTAGCGGGATCCCAAGAGACCCAGTACTTC
NA,TRBV7-9,NA,TRBJ2-7,CASSLATGNEQYF,TGTGCCAGCAGCTTAGCAACAGGCAACGAGCAGTACTTC